This paragraph covers one T cell receptor (beta chain) sequence. The antigen remains undetermined. This CDR3 has 15 amino acids. The V end was cut by 3 bases, the J end by 4 bases, with 16 bases between. Germline lookup yields CDR1 KGHSH and CDR2 LQKENI. This specimen comes from a study of T cell responses to AZD1222 COVID-19 vaccine. Study conclusions and caveats: Regions 160-218 and 743-854 held dominance among vaccine-associated CD4 TCRs, which spanned spike. Researchers took repertoire samples only after the peak T cell response had come.

Assay: immunoSEQ multiplex PCR; the TCRdb copy retains only in-frame clones and omits some. The sample has some 90,000 clones, nearly 90% seen once. The specimen was peripheral blood, collected on day 0 of AZD1222 vaccination. The chain has TRBV18 and TRBJ2-7; tentatively, D is TRBD2 (6 bases). The TCR sequence derives from an adult in good health. For the CDR3, the DNA is TGTGCCAGCTCACCGGAGGGACCCCGCGGGTACGAGCAGTACTTC. Amino acids: CASSPEGPRGYEQYF.